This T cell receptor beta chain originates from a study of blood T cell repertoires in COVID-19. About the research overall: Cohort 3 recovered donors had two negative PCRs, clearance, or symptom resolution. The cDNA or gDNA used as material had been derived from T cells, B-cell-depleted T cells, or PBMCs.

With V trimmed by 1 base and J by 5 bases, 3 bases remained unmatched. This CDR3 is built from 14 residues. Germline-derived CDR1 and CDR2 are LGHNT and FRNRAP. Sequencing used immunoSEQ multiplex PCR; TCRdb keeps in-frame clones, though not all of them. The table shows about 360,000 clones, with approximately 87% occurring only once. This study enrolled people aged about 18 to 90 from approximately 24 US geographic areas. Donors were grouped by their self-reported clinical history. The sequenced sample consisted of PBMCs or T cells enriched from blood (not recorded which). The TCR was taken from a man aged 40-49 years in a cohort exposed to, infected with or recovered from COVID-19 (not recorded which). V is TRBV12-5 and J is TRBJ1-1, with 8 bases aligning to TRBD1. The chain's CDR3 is CASGLAGGTTEAFF. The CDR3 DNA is TGTGCTAGTGGTTTGGCAGGGGGCACAACTGAAGCTTTCTTT.